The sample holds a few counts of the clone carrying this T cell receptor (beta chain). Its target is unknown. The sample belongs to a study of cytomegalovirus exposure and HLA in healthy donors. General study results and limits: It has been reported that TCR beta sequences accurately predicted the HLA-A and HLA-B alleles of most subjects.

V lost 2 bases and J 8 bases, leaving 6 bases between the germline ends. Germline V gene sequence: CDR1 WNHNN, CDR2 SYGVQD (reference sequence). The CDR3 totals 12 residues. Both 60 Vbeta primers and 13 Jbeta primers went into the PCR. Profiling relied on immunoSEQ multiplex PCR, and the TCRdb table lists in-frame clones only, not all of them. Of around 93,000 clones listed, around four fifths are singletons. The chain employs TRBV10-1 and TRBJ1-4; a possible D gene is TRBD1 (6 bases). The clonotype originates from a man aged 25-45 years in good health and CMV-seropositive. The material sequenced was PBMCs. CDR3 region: CASSERGEKLFF. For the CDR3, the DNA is TGCGCCAGCAGTGAGAGGGGGGAAAAACTGTTTTTT.